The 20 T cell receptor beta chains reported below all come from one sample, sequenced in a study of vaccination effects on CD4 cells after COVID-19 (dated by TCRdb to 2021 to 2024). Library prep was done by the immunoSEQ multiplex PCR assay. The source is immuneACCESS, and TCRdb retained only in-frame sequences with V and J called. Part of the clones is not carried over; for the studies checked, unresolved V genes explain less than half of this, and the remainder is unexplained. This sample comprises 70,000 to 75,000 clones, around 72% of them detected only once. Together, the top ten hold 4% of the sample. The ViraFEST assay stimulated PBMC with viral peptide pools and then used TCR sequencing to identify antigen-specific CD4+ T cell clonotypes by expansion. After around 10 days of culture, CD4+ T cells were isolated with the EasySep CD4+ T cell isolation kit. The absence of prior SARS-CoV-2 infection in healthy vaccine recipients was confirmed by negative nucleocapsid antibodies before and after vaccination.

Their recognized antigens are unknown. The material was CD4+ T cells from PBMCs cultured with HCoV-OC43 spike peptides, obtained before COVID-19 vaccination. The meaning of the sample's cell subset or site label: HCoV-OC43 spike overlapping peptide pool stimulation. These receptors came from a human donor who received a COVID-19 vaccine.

CDR3 protein: CASSDVRGYGELFF. CDR3 DNA sequence: TGTGCCAGCAGTGACGTCAGGGGGTACGGGGAGCTGTTTTTT. The chain uses TRBV2 and TRBJ2-2, with 7 bases lining up with TRBD1. The CDR3 sequence is 14 residues long. Germline V gene data show CDR1 as SNHLY and CDR2 as FYNNEI. The V and J ends lost 3 bases and 7 bases, in that order; junction bases with no gene match: 5.

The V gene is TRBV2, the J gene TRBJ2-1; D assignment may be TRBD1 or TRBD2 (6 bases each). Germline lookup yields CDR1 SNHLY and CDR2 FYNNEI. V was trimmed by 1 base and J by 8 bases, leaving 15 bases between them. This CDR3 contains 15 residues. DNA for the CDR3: TGTGCCAGCAGTGAAGAGGGGGGCGCATCCGATGAGCAGTTCTTC. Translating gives CASSEEGGASDEQFF.

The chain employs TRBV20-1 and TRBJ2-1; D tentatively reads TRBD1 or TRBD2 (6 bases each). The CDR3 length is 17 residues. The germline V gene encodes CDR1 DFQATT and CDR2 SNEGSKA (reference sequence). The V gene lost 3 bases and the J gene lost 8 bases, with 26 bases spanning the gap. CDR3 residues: CSASSVGGPSFGDEQFF. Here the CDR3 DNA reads TGCAGTGCTAGTTCAGTGGGGGGCCCTAGTTTTGGAGATGAGCAGTTCTTC.

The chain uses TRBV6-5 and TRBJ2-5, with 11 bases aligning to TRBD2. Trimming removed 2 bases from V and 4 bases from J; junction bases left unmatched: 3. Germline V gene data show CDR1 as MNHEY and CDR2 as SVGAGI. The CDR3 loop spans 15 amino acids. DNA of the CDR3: TGTGCCAGCAGTTACGTCCTAGCGGGGGGAGAGACCCAGTACTTC. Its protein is CASSYVLAGGETQYF.

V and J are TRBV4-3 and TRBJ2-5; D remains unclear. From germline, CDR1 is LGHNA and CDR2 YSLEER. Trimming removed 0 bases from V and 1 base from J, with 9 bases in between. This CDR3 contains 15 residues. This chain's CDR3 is CASSQDLTVQETQYF. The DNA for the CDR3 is TGCGCCAGCAGCCAAGATCTCACAGTCCAAGAGACCCAGTACTTC.

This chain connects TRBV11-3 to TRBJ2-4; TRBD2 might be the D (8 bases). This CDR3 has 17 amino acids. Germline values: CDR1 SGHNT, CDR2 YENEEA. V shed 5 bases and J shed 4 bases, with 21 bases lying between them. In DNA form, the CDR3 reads TGTGCCAGCAGCAACGGACCGGGGGGGACAGCTAAAAACATTCAGTACTTC. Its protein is CASSNGPGGTAKNIQYF. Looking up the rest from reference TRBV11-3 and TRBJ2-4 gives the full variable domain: EAGVVQSPRYKIIEKKQPVAFWCNPISGHNTLYWYLQNLGQGPELLIRYENEEAVDDSQLPKDRFSAERLKGVDSTLKIQPAELGDSAVYLCASSNGPGGTAKNIQYFGAGTRLSVL.

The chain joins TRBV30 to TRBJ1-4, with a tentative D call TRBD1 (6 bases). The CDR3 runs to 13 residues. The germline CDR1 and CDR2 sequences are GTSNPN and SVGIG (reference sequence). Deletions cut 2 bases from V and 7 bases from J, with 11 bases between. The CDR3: CAWSQQGAEKLFF. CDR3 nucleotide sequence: TGTGCCTGGAGTCAACAGGGTGCTGAAAAACTGTTTTTT.

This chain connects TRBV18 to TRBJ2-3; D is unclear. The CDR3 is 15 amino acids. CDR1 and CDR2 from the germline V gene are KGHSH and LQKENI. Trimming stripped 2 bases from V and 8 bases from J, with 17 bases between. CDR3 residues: CASSPTTGLDVTQYF. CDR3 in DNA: TGTGCCAGCTCACCAACGACCGGGCTCGATGTTACGCAGTATTTT.

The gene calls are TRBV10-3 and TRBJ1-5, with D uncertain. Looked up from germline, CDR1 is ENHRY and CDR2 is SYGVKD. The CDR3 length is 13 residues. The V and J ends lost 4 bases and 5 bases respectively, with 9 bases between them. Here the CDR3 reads CAISVGQDQPQHF. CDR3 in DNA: TGTGCCATCAGTGTCGGTCAGGATCAGCCCCAGCATTTT.

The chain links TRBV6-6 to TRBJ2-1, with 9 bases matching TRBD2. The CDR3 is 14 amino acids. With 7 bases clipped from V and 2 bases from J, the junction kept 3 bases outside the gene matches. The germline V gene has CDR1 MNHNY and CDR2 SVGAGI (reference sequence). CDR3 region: CASIRGGAYNEQFF. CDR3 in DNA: TGTGCCAGCATTCGCGGGGGGGCCTACAATGAGCAGTTCTTC.

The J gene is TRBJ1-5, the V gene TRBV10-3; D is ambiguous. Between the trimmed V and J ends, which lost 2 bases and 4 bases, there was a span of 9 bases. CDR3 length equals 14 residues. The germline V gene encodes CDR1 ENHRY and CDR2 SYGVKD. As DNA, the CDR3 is TGTGCCATCAGTGAGAACCCGGGAAATCAGCCCCAGCATTTT. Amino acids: CAISENPGNQPQHF.

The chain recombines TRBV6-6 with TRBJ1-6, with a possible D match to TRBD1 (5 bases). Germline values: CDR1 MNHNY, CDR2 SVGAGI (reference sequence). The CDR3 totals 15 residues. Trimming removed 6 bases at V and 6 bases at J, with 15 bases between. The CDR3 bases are TGTGCCAGCAGGCCCGGGACTTGGGCTAATTCACCCCTCCACTTT. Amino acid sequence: CASRPGTWANSPLHF.

The CDR3 reads CASSLQGTWDYGYTF. The CDR3 DNA reads as TGCGCCAGCAGCTTACAGGGAACGTGGGACTATGGCTACACCTTC. The V and J genes are TRBV5-1 and TRBJ1-2; perhaps TRBD1 as D (6 bases). Trimming stripped 2 bases from V and 3 bases from J, with 14 bases between. Per germline, CDR1 SGHRS and CDR2 YFSETQ. The CDR3 has 15 residues.

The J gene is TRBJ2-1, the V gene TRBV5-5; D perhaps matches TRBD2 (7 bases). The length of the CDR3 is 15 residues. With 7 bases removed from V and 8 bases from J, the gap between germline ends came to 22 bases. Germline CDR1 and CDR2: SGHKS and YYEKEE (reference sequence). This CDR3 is CASQRGGALTDEQFF. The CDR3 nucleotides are TGTGCCAGCCAGAGGGGGGGGGCCCTTACCGATGAGCAGTTCTTC.

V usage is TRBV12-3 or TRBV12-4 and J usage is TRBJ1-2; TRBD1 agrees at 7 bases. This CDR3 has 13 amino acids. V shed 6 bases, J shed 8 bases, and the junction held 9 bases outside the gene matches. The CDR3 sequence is CASRTTGMYGYTF. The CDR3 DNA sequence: TGTGCCAGCAGGACGACAGGGATGTACGGCTACACCTTC.

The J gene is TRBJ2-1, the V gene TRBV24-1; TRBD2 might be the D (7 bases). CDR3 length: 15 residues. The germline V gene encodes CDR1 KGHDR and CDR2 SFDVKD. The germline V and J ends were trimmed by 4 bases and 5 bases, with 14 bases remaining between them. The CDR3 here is CATSDTGGQDNEQFF. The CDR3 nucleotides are TGTGCCACCAGTGACACGGGGGGACAAGACAATGAGCAGTTCTTC.

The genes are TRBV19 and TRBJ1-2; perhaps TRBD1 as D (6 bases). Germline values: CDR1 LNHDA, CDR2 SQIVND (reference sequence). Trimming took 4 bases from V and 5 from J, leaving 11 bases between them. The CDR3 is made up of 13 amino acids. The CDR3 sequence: CASSKGGRYGYTF. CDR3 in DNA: TGTGCCAGTAGTAAGGGGGGGCGATATGGCTACACCTTC.

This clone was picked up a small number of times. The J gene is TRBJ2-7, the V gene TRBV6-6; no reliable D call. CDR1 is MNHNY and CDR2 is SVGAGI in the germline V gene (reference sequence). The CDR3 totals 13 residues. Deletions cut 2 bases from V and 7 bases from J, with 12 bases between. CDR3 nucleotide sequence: TGTGCCAGCAGTTACCAAAGGGTGGGAGAGCAGTACGTC. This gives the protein CASSYQRVGEQYV.

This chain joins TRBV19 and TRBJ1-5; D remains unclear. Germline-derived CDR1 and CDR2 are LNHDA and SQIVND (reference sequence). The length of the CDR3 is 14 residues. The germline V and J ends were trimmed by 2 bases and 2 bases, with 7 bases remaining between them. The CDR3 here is CASSITGGNQPQHF. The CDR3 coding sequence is TGTGCCAGTAGTATAACGGGCGGCAATCAGCCCCAGCATTTT.

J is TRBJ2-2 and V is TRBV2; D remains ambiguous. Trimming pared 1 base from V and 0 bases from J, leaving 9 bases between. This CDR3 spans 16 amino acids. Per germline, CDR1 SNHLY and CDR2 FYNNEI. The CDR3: CASSEEGAPNTGELFF. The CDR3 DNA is TGTGCCAGCAGTGAAGAGGGCGCCCCGAACACCGGGGAGCTGTTTTTT.